The 18 T cell receptor beta chains presented below share a single source sample, sequenced in a study of blood T cell repertoires in COVID-19. The data were produced by immunoSEQ multiplex PCR, yet TCRdb's version contains in-frame clones alone and is incomplete. The sample records 85,000 to 120,000 clones, roughly four fifths being singletons. The sequenced sample consisted of peripheral blood. The receptors shown here come from a man aged 40-49 years with active or convalescent COVID-19.

A remark on this clone: In the same sample, other DNA sequences code for this CDR3. V gene TRBV18 combines with J gene TRBJ1-4, with D perhaps matching TRBD1 (5 bases). Looked up from germline, CDR1 is KGHSH and CDR2 is LQKENI. The CDR3 has 13 amino acids. V was cut by 4 bases and J by 4 bases, with 7 bases left in between. The CDR3 sequence: CASSRDSNEKLFF. CDR3 coding DNA: TGTGCCAGCTCACGCGACAGTAATGAAAAACTGTTTTTT.

This chain links TRBV11-3 with TRBJ2-3; 9 bases are shared with TRBD2. Germline V CDR1 and CDR2: SGHNT, YENEEA. The CDR3 contains 16 residues. Unmatched junction bases numbered 8, after V lost 5 bases and J lost 2 bases. DNA of the CDR3: TGTGCCAGCAGCCACCAGCGGGGGGAAAACACAGATACGCAGTATTTT. It yields the protein CASSHQRGENTDTQYF.

The chain joins TRBV2 to TRBJ1-1; no definite D call. The V gene lost 4 bases and the J gene lost 1 base, with 10 bases spanning the gap. Looked up from germline, CDR1 is SNHLY and CDR2 is FYNNEI. The length of the CDR3 is 14 residues. DNA for the CDR3: TGTGCCAGCAGTGTACGGGAGACGAACACTGAAGCTTTCTTT. Residues: CASSVRETNTEAFF.

This chain uses TRBV27 with TRBJ2-5; D is undetermined. This CDR3 comprises 14 residues. The V gene's germline CDR1 is MNHEY and CDR2 SMNVEV (reference sequence). V was clipped by 6 bases and J by 5 bases, with 16 bases between them. The CDR3: CASSTRSPVETQYF. The CDR3, as DNA: TGTGCCAGCAGCACTCGGTCCCCCGTGGAGACCCAGTACTTC.

The rearrangement uses TRBV18 and TRBJ2-3, with 9 bases identical to TRBD2. CDR1 is KGHSH, CDR2 LQKENI, per germline. The CDR3 has 17 residues. V shed 4 bases, J shed 4 bases, and the junction held 12 bases outside the gene matches. The CDR3 DNA reads as TGTGCCAGCTCACGGTCCGCAGCGGGGGGAGCATCAGATACGCAGTATTTT. As protein: CASSRSAAGGASDTQYF.

This clone has ten or more counts. This chain connects TRBV6-5 to TRBJ1-4; D is unclear. CDR3 length: 11 residues. Germline loops: CDR1 MNHEY, CDR2 SVGAGI. Trimming removed 6 bases from V and 16 bases from J, with 15 bases in between. CDR3 sequence reads: CASREVWAEFF. CDR3 bases: TGTGCCAGCAGGGAGGTGTGGGCAGAGTTTTTT.

V gene TRBV2 combines with J gene TRBJ2-7; D remains ambiguous. This CDR3 has 13 amino acids. Germline V gene sequence: CDR1 SNHLY, CDR2 FYNNEI. Trimming took 5 bases from V and 2 from J, leaving 10 bases between them. The CDR3 is CASSSAPTYEQYF. CDR3 in DNA: TGTGCCAGCAGTTCAGCGCCGACCTACGAGCAGTACTTC.

The chain combines TRBV7-3 with TRBJ1-2; 12 bases fit TRBD1. The length of the CDR3 is 16 residues. CDR1 and CDR2 (germline): SGHTA, FQGTGA. J gave up 6 bases and V 10 bases, and 15 bases lay outside the gene matches. The chain's CDR3 is CANPTEPGQGANGYTF. Written as DNA, the CDR3 is TGTGCCAACCCAACGGAGCCGGGACAGGGGGCGAATGGCTACACCTTC.

This rearrangement joins TRBV25-1 to TRBJ1-4; D remains ambiguous. CDR1 and CDR2 from the germline V gene are MGHDK and SYGVNS. CDR3 length: 14 residues. With 4 bases removed from V and 7 bases from J, the gap between germline ends came to 13 bases. In DNA form, the CDR3 reads TGTGCCAGCAGTGCCACATCCCCTTCTGAAAAACTGTTTTTT. Protein product: CASSATSPSEKLFF.

Here the CDR3 reads CASSGQGGGLPQHF. In DNA form, the CDR3 reads TGTGCCAGCAGCGGACAGGGCGGAGGATTGCCCCAGCATTTT. This chain links TRBV2 with TRBJ1-5, with 8 bases identical to TRBD1. There are 14 residues in the CDR3. Germline V CDR1 and CDR2: SNHLY, FYNNEI. Trimming took 6 bases from V and 9 from J; bases not matched to a gene: 10.

The genes are TRBV9 and TRBJ1-4, with 9 bases fitting TRBD1. V shed 3 bases and J 6 bases; nucleotides not matched to a gene: 12. CDR3 length: 17 residues. Germline V gene data show CDR1 as SGDLS and CDR2 as YYNGEE. The CDR3 coding sequence is TGTGCCAGCAGCGCCCGGGACAGGGTGGTAGGAGATGAAAAACTGTTTTTT. Protein: CASSARDRVVGDEKLFF.

The rearrangement uses TRBV12-5 and TRBJ1-1; D may be TRBD1 (5 bases). The CDR3 totals 16 residues. Deletions cut 6 bases from V and 2 bases from J, with 19 bases between. The germline V gene has CDR1 LGHNT and CDR2 FRNRAP. CDR3 protein: CASGQVRGLFNTEAFF. CDR3 nucleotides: TGTGCTAGTGGGCAAGTTAGGGGACTGTTTAACACTGAAGCTTTCTTT.

The rearrangement links TRBV5-5 to TRBJ2-2; D is possibly TRBD2 (6 bases). Between the trimmed V and J ends, which lost 5 bases and 4 bases, there was a span of 6 bases. The CDR3 is made up of 12 amino acids. The germline V gene has CDR1 SGHKS and CDR2 YYEKEE (reference sequence). The CDR3 reads CASREGTGELFF. The CDR3 DNA sequence: TGTGCCAGCAGGGAGGGCACCGGGGAGCTGTTTTTT.

This chain joins TRBV6-6 and TRBJ1-5; D is perhaps TRBD1 (6 bases). V dropped 5 bases and J dropped 4 bases, with 15 bases sitting between them. CDR3 length equals 15 residues. Germline lookup yields CDR1 MNHNY and CDR2 SVGAGI (reference sequence). The CDR3 loop is CASSRGASGNQPQHF. The CDR3 nucleotides read TGTGCCAGCAGTCGGGGGGCCTCGGGAAATCAGCCCCAGCATTTT.

The chain couples TRBV18 to TRBJ2-5; no clear D gene. Germline V CDR1 and CDR2: KGHSH, LQKENI. The V end was cut by 6 bases, the J end by 2 bases, with 10 bases between. This CDR3 has 13 residues. CDR3: CASSLRDQETQYF. The CDR3 DNA reads as TGTGCCAGCTCCCTACGAGATCAAGAGACCCAGTACTTC.

This chain connects TRBV30 to TRBJ2-5, with 7 nucleotides matching TRBD1. Germline CDR1 and CDR2: GTSNPN and SVGIG (reference sequence). CDR3 length: 14 residues. Germline trimming cut 4 bases from V and 4 bases from J; bases unmatched to any gene: 9. This CDR3 is CAWNPTGFRETQYF. The CDR3 DNA reads as TGTGCCTGGAATCCGACAGGGTTTCGAGAGACCCAGTACTTC.

The rearrangement joins TRBV5-5 to TRBJ2-7; 9 bases align to TRBD1. The V gene's germline CDR1 is SGHKS and CDR2 YYEKEE (reference sequence). This CDR3 has 15 residues. The V gene end was trimmed by 0 bases and the J gene end by 2 bases; junction bases not matched to a gene: 3. DNA of the CDR3: TGTGCCAGCAGCTTGGGGACAGGGGTTACCTACGAGCAGTACTTC. Its protein product is CASSLGTGVTYEQYF.

CDR3 nucleotide sequence: TGCGCCAGCAGCCAAGCAGTCGAAGACAGGGGCAATCAGCCCCAGCATTTT. This codes for CASSQAVEDRGNQPQHF. The chain joins TRBV4-1 to TRBJ1-5; 7 bases are a match to TRBD1. Germline values: CDR1 MGHRA, CDR2 YSYEKL. This CDR3 spans 17 amino acids. With V trimmed by 1 base and J by 2 bases, 8 bases remained unmatched.